A selection of T cell receptor beta chains follows, all from one sample in a study of T cell repertoires in cytomegalovirus infection. TCRdb itself ran the reads through MiXCR, one entry per CDR3 protein. The data hold around 100,000 distinct CDR3 sequences, with around 30% observed a single time. Their specific antigens are unknown. This specimen consisted of CD8+ T cells from cultured PBMCs, obtained from culture after CMV antigen stimulation. The origin of the receptors is a human donor in good health (CMV status not recorded). Some clones in this sample may be carry-over from other donors' samples. Both conserved end residues are part of each CDR3. The order of the fields is clone size, J gene, D gene, V gene, CDR3 DNA, CDR3 protein. D genes are given only for firm matches. Clone size is stated in some rows and not others, as once, few, many or a class when expanded.

>-|TRBJ2-7|TRBD1|TRBV5-1
TGCGCCAGCAGTACCGGGACAGGGAACCGATTGAGCTCCTACGAGCAGTACTTC
CASSTGTGNRLSSYEQYF
>few|TRBJ1-5|-|TRBV19
TGTGCCAGTAGTTGGACGGATGACAATCAGCCCCAGCATTTT
CASSWTDDNQPQHF
>-|TRBJ2-2|TRBD2|TRBV6-2/TRBV6-3
TGTGCCAGCACCAAGGGGACTAGCGGGGGTTACACCGGGGAGCTGTTTTTT
CASTKGTSGGYTGELFF
>-|TRBJ2-3|-|TRBV5-6
TGTGCCAGCAGCTTGGACAGGAGATACACAGATACGCAGTATTTT
CASSLDRRYTDTQYF
>-|TRBJ1-4|-|TRBV12-3/TRBV12-4
TGTGCCAGCCGGACAGAAGTTGCAACTAATGAAAAACTGTTTTTT
CASRTEVATNEKLFF
>-|TRBJ2-1|-|TRBV28
TGTGCCAGCAGTTTGTCTTTCTACAATGAGCAGTTCTTC
CASSLSFYNEQFF
>few|TRBJ1-6|TRBD1|TRBV27
TGTGCCAGCAGCCCCGGGACAGGGGGTAATTCACCCCTCCACTTT
CASSPGTGGNSPLHF
>-|TRBJ2-3|-|TRBV7-6
TGTGCCAGCAGCCTCGACATCAGGGCGCAGTATTTT
CASSLDIRAQYF
>few|TRBJ2-7|TRBD2|TRBV7-2
TGTGCCAGCAGCGCCGCCCGGACTAGCGGGGCCCTCTCCTACGAGCAGTACTTC
CASSAARTSGALSYEQYF
>-|TRBJ1-2|TRBD1|TRBV27
TGTGCCAGCAGTTTACAGGGGGACTATGGCTACACCTTC
CASSLQGDYGYTF
>-|TRBJ2-6|-|TRBV9
TGTGCCAGCAGCCCACATAGGACCACCGGCTCTGGGGCCAACGTCCTGACTTTC
CASSPHRTTGSGANVLTF
>-|TRBJ2-3|TRBD1|TRBV7-8
TGTGCCAGCAGTCCCTTAGACAGGGGGCCAACAGATACGCAGTATTTT
CASSPLDRGPTDTQYF
>few|TRBJ2-1|-|TRBV6-2/TRBV6-3
TGTGCCAGCAGTTACTTAAGCAATGAGCAGTTCTTC
CASSYLSNEQFF
>many|TRBJ2-1|-|TRBV28
TGTGCCAGCAGTTTCTGGGGGAATGAGCAGTTCTTC
CASSFWGNEQFF
>many|TRBJ1-4|TRBD1|TRBV27
TGTGCCAGCAGTCCTTGGACAGGGGGAGGTGAAAAACTGTTTTTT
CASSPWTGGGEKLFF
>-|TRBJ2-2|TRBD1|TRBV7-9
TGTGCCAGCAGCTTAGCGGGACAGGGCCCCATAGCGAACACCGGGGAGCTGTTTTTT
CASSLAGQGPIANTGELFF
>few|TRBJ2-3|-|TRBV10-2
TGCGCCAGCTCCCTTATCCCCCCAGATACGCAGTATTTT
CASSLIPPDTQYF
>-|TRBJ2-3|TRBD2|TRBV5-1
TGCGCCAGCAGCTTGATGGCTAGCGGGAGCACAGATACGCAGTATTTT
CASSLMASGSTDTQYF
>few|TRBJ2-7|TRBD1|TRBV7-6
TGTGCCAGCAGCCCTAGGACAGGGGCCACCTACGAGCAGTACTTC
CASSPRTGATYEQYF
>few|TRBJ2-7|TRBD1|TRBV6-5
TGTGCGACAGGGGTTAATGCGCAGTACTTC
CATGVNAQYF
>few|TRBJ2-7|-|TRBV7-2
TGTGCCAGCATAAACTCTGGCGAGCAGTACTTC
CASINSGEQYF
>few|TRBJ2-1|TRBD2|TRBV7-6
TGTGCCAGCAGCTTAGACCCGGGACTAGGTAACCATGAGCAGTTCTTC
CASSLDPGLGNHEQFF
>-|TRBJ1-1|-|TRBV5-1
TGCGCCAGCAGCTTGGCCGGCAGAAAAAACACTGAAGCTTTCTTT
CASSLAGRKNTEAFF
>few|TRBJ1-6|TRBD1|TRBV3-1
TGTGCCAGCAGCCAAGAGGGGACAGCTGATAATTCACCCCTCCACTTT
CASSQEGTADNSPLHF
>many|TRBJ2-5|TRBD2|TRBV7-2
TGTGCCAGCAGCGATGGACTAGCGGGGTACCAAGAGACCCAGTACTTC
CASSDGLAGYQETQYF
>-|TRBJ2-3|-|TRBV7-2
TGTGCCAGCAGCTTAGTGGCGGGGTGGGCGGCAGATACGCAGTATTTT
CASSLVAGWAADTQYF
>few|TRBJ2-3|-|TRBV7-8
TGTGCCAGCAGCCTCGGAGATCCGCAGTATTTT
CASSLGDPQYF
>-|TRBJ1-4|-|TRBV4-1
TGCGCCAGCAGCCATCCTACAGCGAGACATGAAAAACTGTTTTTT
CASSHPTARHEKLFF
>-|TRBJ1-5|-|TRBV7-9
TGTGCCAGCAGCTCACTCGGACATAATCAGCCCCAGCATTTT
CASSSLGHNQPQHF
>many|TRBJ2-2|TRBD1|TRBV20-1
TGCAGCGGGGACAGGAGGGAATCCGGGGAGCTGTTTTTT
CSGDRRESGELFF
>hyperexpanded|TRBJ2-2|TRBD1|TRBV7-2
TGTGCCAGCAGCTTTCGTAGTTCGGCAGGGGGTTTTCGAAACACCGGGGAGCTGTTTTTT
CASSFRSSAGGFRNTGELFF
>-|TRBJ2-2|TRBD1|TRBV24-1
TGTGCCACCAGTGATTTGCACCGGACAGGGGGTGCGGACACCGGGGAGCTGTTTTTT
CATSDLHRTGGADTGELFF
>-|TRBJ1-4|-|TRBV6-6
TGTGCCAGCAGTTTAAGACTGGGACACTACAGGGAGGAAAAACTGTTTTTT
CASSLRLGHYREEKLFF
>-|TRBJ1-1|-|TRBV13
TGTGCCAGCAGCACATTTATACCGAGCAGGTCTCAAAGGGATTTGAACACTGAAGCTTTCTTT
CASSTFIPSRSQRDLNTEAFF
>-|TRBJ2-5|-|TRBV11-2
TGTGCCAGCAGCTTAGAGTGGACAGAACCTCGAGAGACCCAGTACTTC
CASSLEWTEPRETQYF
>-|TRBJ2-2|-|TRBV5-1
TGCGCCAGCAGCGTCACAGGGAGGACCGGGGAGCTGTTTTTT
CASSVTGRTGELFF
>few|TRBJ1-6|-|TRBV4-2
TGTGCCAGCAGCCACCCCCAGGGGATAGGGAATTCACCCCTCCACTTT
CASSHPQGIGNSPLHF
>-|TRBJ2-1|-|TRBV15
TGTGCCACCAGCAGAGATTCATTGGGTGAGCAGTTCTTC
CATSRDSLGEQFF
>few|TRBJ1-5|-|TRBV19
TGTGCCGGGGGGCCAGGGTATTATAGCAATCAGCCCCAGCATTTT
CAGGPGYYSNQPQHF
>few|TRBJ1-1|-|TRBV19
TGTGCCAGTAGTACCCGGGACACCATTCGCACTGAAGCTTTCTTT
CASSTRDTIRTEAFF
>-|TRBJ2-5|-|TRBV7-9
TGTGCCAGCAGCTTGGGGAGTAGACGGAGAGAAGGAGAGACCCAGTACTTC
CASSLGSRRREGETQYF
>-|TRBJ1-1|-|TRBV12-3/TRBV12-4
TGTGCCAGCAGCTGGGGGTACACTGAAGCTTTCTTT
CASSWGYTEAFF
>many|TRBJ1-1|TRBD1|TRBV7-2
TGTGCCAGCAGCTTAGCGCAGCCCAGGGGGCGGGTTAGTACTGAAGCTTTCTTT
CASSLAQPRGRVSTEAFF
>-|TRBJ2-3|TRBD1|TRBV7-9
TGTGCCAGCAGCTTTCAGGGGGCAACAGATACGCAGTATTTT
CASSFQGATDTQYF
>-|TRBJ2-1|-|TRBV7-4
TGTGCCAGCAGTTCGGATCTAAGCTCCTACAATGAGCAGTTCTTC
CASSSDLSSYNEQFF
>-|TRBJ2-7|TRBD1|TRBV9
TGTGCCAGCAGCCAGGGACAGGGAACCGAGCAGTACTTC
CASSQGQGTEQYF
>few|TRBJ2-3|-|TRBV5-8
TGTGCCAGCTCGGCCTATCGGGCTACCGTCACAGATACGCAGTATTTT
CASSAYRATVTDTQYF
>few|TRBJ1-2|TRBD1|TRBV19
TGTGCCAGTAGGCCAGGGGGGATGTATAAGGATGGCTACACCTTC
CASRPGGMYKDGYTF
>many|TRBJ2-7|TRBD1|TRBV4-2
TGTGCCAGCAGCCCCGGACAGGGGAACTACGAGCAGTACTTC
CASSPGQGNYEQYF
>few|TRBJ2-6|-|TRBV7-8
TGTGCCAGCAGCTTCAGGGCCCCAAGATATAACTCTGGGGCCAACGTCCTGACTTTC
CASSFRAPRYNSGANVLTF
>-|TRBJ1-2|-|TRBV27
TGTGCCAGCAGTTTTTCCATCGACGATTATAACTATGGCTACACCTTC
CASSFSIDDYNYGYTF
>-|TRBJ1-1|-|TRBV7-4
TGTGCCAGCAGCTTAGACGACGGGTTGAACACTGAAGCTTTCTTT
CASSLDDGLNTEAFF
>many|TRBJ1-5|TRBD1|TRBV12-3/TRBV12-4
TGTGCCAGCAGTAACAGGGGTTTCAATCAGCCCCAGCATTTT
CASSNRGFNQPQHF
>-|TRBJ1-1|-|TRBV2
TGTGCCAGCAGGCGGACGTGGGTCTCTGAAGCTTTCTTT
CASRRTWVSEAFF
>many|TRBJ2-7|-|TRBV6-1
TGTGCCACAGGGGGACTCTCCTACGAGCAGTACTTC
CATGGLSYEQYF